This paragraph covers one TCR beta chain sequence. This entry comes from a study of blood T cell repertoires in COVID-19. This CDR3 has 14 residues. The germline V gene encodes CDR1 SEHNR and CDR2 FQNEAQ (reference sequence). V trimming: 5 bases; J trimming: 2 bases; junction bases outside the gene matches: 6. Some clones are missing from TCRdb's copy, which holds only in-frame ones; the method was immunoSEQ multiplex PCR. Found here are roughly 260,000 clones, around nine tenths of them singletons; the top ten hold 10% to 12%. This TCR came from a woman aged 25-40 years with COVID-19, enrolled during active disease. Sequencing was done on a sample of peripheral blood. V is TRBV7-9 and J is TRBJ2-7, with 7 bases matching TRBD2. The CDR3 reads CASSATSSTYEQYF. CDR3 DNA: TGTGCCAGCAGCGCGACTAGCTCTACCTACGAGCAGTACTTC.